The T cell receptor (beta chain) under discussion was sequenced for a study of T cells in Graves' hyperthyroidism and ophthalmopathy. Overall study findings and caveats: Most clonotypes expanded in thyroid above 0.001 were likewise present in blood.

Germline CDR1 LGHDT, CDR2 YNNKEL (reference sequence). The length of the CDR3 is 18 residues. Trimming at V came to 0 bases and at J to 0 bases, leaving 10 bases not matched to a gene. This clonotype was seen at least ten times. No antigen is known for it. Researchers amplified the TCR beta CDR3 regions from RNA transcripts. The HTBI primer set served for first-round RT-PCR of the TCR CDR3. TCRdb reanalysed the multiplex PCR reads using MiXCR and keeps one entry per CDR3 protein. The data contain 600,000 to 650,000 distinct CDR3 sequences, less than 25% of them singletons. The material sequenced was blood. This TCR was sampled from a man aged 30 to 39 with Graves' ophthalmopathy. This rearrangement joins TRBV3-1 to TRBJ2-7; TRBD1 aligns across 8 bases. CDR3 nucleotide sequence: TGTGCCAGCAGCCAAGAAATCCCGACAGGGGTAAGCTCCTACGAGCAGTACTTC. Translating gives CASSQEIPTGVSSYEQYF.